Below are 17 T cell receptor beta chains sequenced from a single sample in a study of immune evolution from preneoplasia to lung adenocarcinoma. TCRdb keeps only in-frame clones here, not all; method: immunoSEQ multiplex PCR. The table includes some 15,000 clones, 81% detected once. Sequences were obtained from FFPE minimally invasive lung adenocarcinoma tissue. These receptors were taken from a person aged 55-80 years with lung adenocarcinoma.

This CDR3 is CASSYSAGVKTEAFF. As DNA, the CDR3 is TGTGCCAGCAGTTACTCGGCAGGGGTAAAGACTGAAGCTTTCTTT. This chain joins TRBV6-6 and TRBJ1-1; possible D gene TRBD1, 6 bases. The CDR3 is made up of 15 amino acids. Between the trimmed V and J ends, which lost 0 bases and 5 bases, there was a span of 13 bases. Germline V gene data show CDR1 as MNHNY and CDR2 as SVGAGI (reference sequence).

The V gene is TRBV7-3, the J gene TRBJ1-6; D unclear. The CDR3 consists of 15 residues. V lost 3 bases and J 5 bases, leaving 11 bases between the germline ends. In germline, CDR1 is SGHTA, CDR2 FQGTGA. For the CDR3, the DNA is TGTGCCAGCAGCTTGACGGGAAATAATAATTCACCCCTCCACTTT. It is translated as CASSLTGNNNSPLHF.

The rearrangement links TRBV28 to TRBJ2-5, with 9 bases lining up with TRBD1. Germline trimming cut 5 bases from V and 5 bases from J; bases unmatched to any gene: 12. The germline gives CDR1 MDHEN, CDR2 SYDVKM. The CDR3 extends over 16 amino acids. CDR3 sequence: CASSATGTGYPETQYF. As DNA, the CDR3 is TGTGCCAGCAGTGCCACCGGGACAGGGTATCCGGAGACCCAGTACTTC.

The V call is TRBV15, the J call TRBJ2-1, with 7 bases matching TRBD2. The CDR3 is 16 amino acids. Germline lookup yields CDR1 LNHNV and CDR2 YYDKDF (reference sequence). With 3 bases clipped from V and 0 bases from J, the junction kept 5 bases outside the gene matches. CDR3 amino acids: CATSRPSGGSYNEQFF. DNA of the CDR3: TGTGCCACCAGCAGGCCCTCGGGGGGCTCCTACAATGAGCAGTTCTTC.

Worth noting for this clone: Its ends do not fully match the called genes, so a read error is possible. This sequence joins TRBV7-7 and TRBJ2-1; D perhaps matches TRBD1 (6 bases). The germline CDR1 and CDR2 sequences are SSHAT and FNYEAQ (reference sequence). This CDR3 has 14 amino acids. The DNA of the CDR3 is TGTGCTAGCAGCCCGGACAGCTCCTACAATGAGCAGTTCTTC. Protein product: CASSPDSSYNEQFF. The full variable domain, its missing parts supplied by reference TRBV7-7 and TRBJ2-1, is GAGVSQSPRYKVTKRGQDVTLRCDPISSHATLYWYQQALGQGPEFLTYFNYEAQPDKSGLPSDRFSAERPEGSISTLTIQRTEQRDSAMYRCASSPDSSYNEQFFGPGTRLTVL.

The V and J genes are TRBV28 and TRBJ2-3; tentatively, D is TRBD1 (6 bases). Germline V gene lookup returns CDR1 MDHEN and CDR2 SYDVKM. The CDR3 consists of 14 residues. Trimming removed 2 bases at V and 3 bases at J, with 9 bases between. This CDR3 is CASSLRGGTDTQYF. In DNA, the CDR3 is TGTGCCAGCAGTTTAAGAGGGGGAACAGATACGCAGTATTTT.

V gene TRBV27 combines with J gene TRBJ1-4; a weak D match, TRBD1 (5 bases). CDR1 and CDR2 from the germline V gene are MNHEY and SMNVEV (reference sequence). The CDR3 has 14 residues. The ends were cut back, 6 bases at V and 7 bases at J, with 15 bases in the middle. DNA for the CDR3: TGTGCCAGCAGGATGACAGTTCCTGGTGAAAAACTGTTTTTT. Amino acid sequence: CASRMTVPGEKLFF.

This clone was observed a few times. This chain connects TRBV18 to TRBJ1-5; TRBD1 matches at 8 bases. Looked up from germline, CDR1 is KGHSH and CDR2 is LQKENI. The CDR3 is 15 residues long. After removal of 4 bases from V and 4 bases from J, the junction contained 6 bases not matched to a gene. The CDR3 region is CASSLGTGANQPQHF. In DNA form, the CDR3 reads TGTGCCAGCTCACTGGGGACAGGCGCAAATCAGCCCCAGCATTTT.

V usage is TRBV30 and J usage is TRBJ1-2, with 9 bases lining up with TRBD1. The germline V gene encodes CDR1 GTSNPN and CDR2 SVGIG (reference sequence). The CDR3 spans 15 residues. V lost 2 bases to trimming and J lost 1 base; unmatched junction nucleotides: 5. This chain's CDR3 is CAWSRYRGRNYGYTF. The CDR3 DNA reads as TGTGCCTGGAGTCGTTACAGGGGGCGTAACTATGGCTACACCTTC.

The V call is TRBV21-1, the J call TRBJ1-1; the D call of TRBD1 is as the table states it, not checked on the DNA. TRBV21-1 is a pseudogene. CDR3 length: 15 residues. The CDR3 sequence is CASSKRPRALGEAFF. The CDR3 DNA sequence: TGTGCCAGCAGCAAGCGCCCCAGGGCCTTGGGTGAAGCTTTCTTT.

This chain joins TRBV6-1 and TRBJ1-2; D possibly corresponds to TRBD1 (5 bases). CDR3 size: 15 residues. V shed 7 bases and J shed 2 bases, with 17 bases lying between them. Per germline, CDR1 MNHNS and CDR2 SASEGT. CDR3 protein: CASIEWGDRNYGYTF. CDR3 in DNA: TGTGCCAGCATCGAATGGGGGGATCGCAACTATGGCTACACCTTC.

The chain has TRBV15 and TRBJ1-3; no reliable D call. In germline, CDR1 is LNHNV, CDR2 YYDKDF (reference sequence). This CDR3 has 13 residues. V was cut by 1 base and J by 0 bases, with 1 base left in between. CDR3 region: CATSRGSGNTIYF. DNA of the CDR3: TGTGCCACCAGCAGAGGCTCTGGAAACACCATATATTTT.

This clone was picked up one time. The chain has TRBV12-1 and TRBJ1-2; the table assigns TRBD1, which was not confirmed against the DNA. TRBV12-1 is annotated as a pseudogene. CDR3 length: 14 residues. CDR3 region: CASERTPLNYGYTF. The CDR3, as DNA: TGTGCCAGCGAGAGGACACCTTTAAACTATGGCTACACCTTC.

V is TRBV7-9 and J is TRBJ2-4; 12 bases align to TRBD1. V gave up 5 bases and J gave up 8 bases; unmatched junction bases: 13. Germline V lookup: CDR1 SEHNR, CDR2 FQNEAQ (reference sequence). The CDR3 loop spans 17 amino acids. CDR3 sequence: CASSPGGDRGPSDIQYF. DNA of the CDR3: TGTGCCAGCAGCCCTGGGGGGGACAGGGGGCCTTCGGACATTCAGTACTTC. The full variable domain, rest sourced from reference TRBV7-9 and TRBJ2-4, is DTGVSQNPRHKITKRGQNVTFRCDPISEHNRLYWYRQTLGQGPEFLTYFQNEAQLEKSRLLSDRFSAERPKGSFSTLEIQRTEQGDSAMYLCASSPGGDRGPSDIQYFGAGTRLSVL.

The chain links TRBV30 to TRBJ1-3; D is uncertain. The CDR3 is 14 amino acids. The V end was cut by 5 bases, the J end by 2 bases, with 13 bases between. CDR1 and CDR2 (germline): GTSNPN, SVGIG (reference sequence). The CDR3 DNA follows: TGTGCCTGGGGAACCAGGAACACTGGAAACACCATATATTTT. Its translation: CAWGTRNTGNTIYF.

The V and J genes are TRBV14 and TRBJ1-1; D gene uncertain. CDR3 length: 15 amino acids. V dropped 4 bases and J dropped 0 bases, with 12 bases sitting between them. CDR1 is SGHDN and CDR2 is FVKESK in the germline V gene. CDR3 region: CASSRLWLLNTEAFF. The CDR3 bases are TGTGCCAGCAGCCGTCTTTGGCTTTTGAACACTGAAGCTTTCTTT. The variable domain in full, completed from reference TRBV14 and TRBJ1-1, reads EAGVTQFPSHSVIEKGQTVTLRCDPISGHDNLYWYRRVMGKEIKFLLHFVKESKQDESGMPNNRFLAERTGGTYSTLKVQPAELEDSGVYFCASSRLWLLNTEAFFGQGTRLTVV.

This rearrangement joins TRBV9 to TRBJ2-3; 8 nucleotides line up with TRBD2. The CDR3 length is 14 residues. CDR1 and CDR2 from the germline V gene are SGDLS and YYNGEE. V lost 0 bases and J lost 10; bases outside the gene matches: 7. The CDR3 DNA sequence: TGTGCCAGCAGCGTAGAGGCGGGGGGAACTGCGCAGTATTTT. Protein: CASSVEAGGTAQYF.